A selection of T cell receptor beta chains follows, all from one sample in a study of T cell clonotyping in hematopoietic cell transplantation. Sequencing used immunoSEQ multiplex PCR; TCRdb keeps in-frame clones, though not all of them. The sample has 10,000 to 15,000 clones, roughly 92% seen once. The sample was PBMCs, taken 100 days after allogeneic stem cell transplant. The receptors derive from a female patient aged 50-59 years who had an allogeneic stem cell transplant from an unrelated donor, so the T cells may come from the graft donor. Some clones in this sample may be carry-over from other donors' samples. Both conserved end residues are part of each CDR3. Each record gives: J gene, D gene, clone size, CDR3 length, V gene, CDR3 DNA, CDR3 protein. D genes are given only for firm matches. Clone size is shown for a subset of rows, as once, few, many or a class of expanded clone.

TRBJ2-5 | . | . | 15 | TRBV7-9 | TGTGCCAGCAGCGTCCGGGACGGATTAAAAGAGACCCAGTACTTC | CASSVRDGLKETQYF
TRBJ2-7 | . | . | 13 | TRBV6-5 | TGTGCCAGCAGGACGACAGGAACCTACGAGCAGTACTTC | CASRTTGTYEQYF
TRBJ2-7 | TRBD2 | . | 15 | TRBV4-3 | TGCGCCAGCAGCCAAGGGGTTAGCGGGAGGGACGAGCAGTACTTC | CASSQGVSGRDEQYF
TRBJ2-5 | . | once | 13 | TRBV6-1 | TGTGCCAGCAGCCGGGATCTCCAAGAGACCCAGTACTTC | CASSRDLQETQYF
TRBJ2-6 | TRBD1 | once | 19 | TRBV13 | TGTGCCAGCAGCACTAGGGGGACAGGGGAACTATCTGGGGCCAACGTCCTGACTTTC | CASSTRGTGELSGANVLTF
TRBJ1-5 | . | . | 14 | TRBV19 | TGTGCCAGTAGCTTCTGGGGTAGGGATCAGCCCCAGCATTTT | CASSFWGRDQPQHF
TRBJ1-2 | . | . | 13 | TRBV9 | TGTGCCAGCAGCCCCTCGCATGACTATGGCTACACCTTC | CASSPSHDYGYTF
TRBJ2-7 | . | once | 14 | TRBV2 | TGTGCCAGCACCGAAGGAGGAAATGTCTACGAGCAGTACTTC | CASTEGGNVYEQYF
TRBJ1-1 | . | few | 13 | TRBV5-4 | TGTGCCAGCAGCTTAGACGGAATCACTGAAGCTTTCTTT | CASSLDGITEAFF
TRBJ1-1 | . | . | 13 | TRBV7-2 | TGTGCCAGCAGCTCGGACCGCACCACTGAAGCTTTCTTT | CASSSDRTTEAFF
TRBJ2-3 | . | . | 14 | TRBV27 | TGTGCCAGCAGTCCCCTGACTCGGACAGATACGCAGTATTTT | CASSPLTRTDTQYF
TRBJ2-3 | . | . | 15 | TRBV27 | TGTGCCAGCCCTCTAGTCGGGACGGTTACAGATACGCAGTATTTT | CASPLVGTVTDTQYF
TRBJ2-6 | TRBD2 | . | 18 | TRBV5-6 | TGTGCCAGCAGCGCCGGGACTAGCGGGAGAACTGGGGCCAACGTCCTGACTTTC | CASSAGTSGRTGANVLTF
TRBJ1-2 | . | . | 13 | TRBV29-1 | TGCAGCGTTGAAGTCCGGGGCTGGTATGGCTACACCTTC | CSVEVRGWYGYTF
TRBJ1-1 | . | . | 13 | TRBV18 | TGTGCCAGCTCACAGGGATCGAGCACTGAAGCTTTCTTT | CASSQGSSTEAFF
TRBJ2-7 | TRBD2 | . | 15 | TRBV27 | TGTGCCAGCAGTGTACTAGCGGGAGGGCCCCTCGAGCAGTACTTC | CASSVLAGGPLEQYF
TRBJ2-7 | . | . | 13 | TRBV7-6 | TGTGCCAGCAGCTTAGGGACAGAGGACGAGCAGTACTTC | CASSLGTEDEQYF
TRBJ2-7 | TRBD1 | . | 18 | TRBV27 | TGTGCCAGCAGTTTCCCGGACTCTCGGACAGGGAAACTCTACGAGCAGTACTTC | CASSFPDSRTGKLYEQYF
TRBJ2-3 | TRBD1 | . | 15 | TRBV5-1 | TGCGCCAGCAGCGAAGGACAGGGGGGGACAGATACGCAGTATTTT | CASSEGQGGTDTQYF
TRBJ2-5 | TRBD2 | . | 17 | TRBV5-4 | TGTGCCAGCAGCTCCCGACTCAGACTAGCCGCACAAGAGACCCAGTACTTC | CASSSRLRLAAQETQYF
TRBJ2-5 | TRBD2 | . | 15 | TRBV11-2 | TGTGCCAGCAGCGCCCTGCGGACTAGCGGGGAGACCCAGTACTTC | CASSALRTSGETQYF
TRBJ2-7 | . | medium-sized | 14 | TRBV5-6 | TGTGCCAGCAGCTCGGAATTCAGGGCTTACGAGCAGTACTTC | CASSSEFRAYEQYF
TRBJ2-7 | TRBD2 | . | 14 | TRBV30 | TGTGCCTGGAAAATAGCGGGAAGCTCCTACGAGCAGTACTTC | CAWKIAGSSYEQYF
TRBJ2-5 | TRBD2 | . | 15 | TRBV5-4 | TGTGCCAGCAGCTTGGGGACTAGCGGCCTTAGGACCCAGTACTTC | CASSLGTSGLRTQYF
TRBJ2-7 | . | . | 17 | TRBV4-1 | TGCGCCAGCAGCCAAGATTCAACAGGGTGGAGTACCTACGAGCAGTACTTC | CASSQDSTGWSTYEQYF
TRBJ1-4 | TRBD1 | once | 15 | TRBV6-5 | TGTGCCAGCAGGCCCTCCGGGACAGGAGGAGAAAAACTGTTTTTT | CASRPSGTGGEKLFF
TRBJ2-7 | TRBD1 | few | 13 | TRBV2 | TGTGCCAGTGTAGTAGGGGGCGATTACGAGCAGTACTTC | CASVVGGDYEQYF